The 7 T cell receptor beta chains below come from one sample, sequenced in a study of blood T cell repertoires in COVID-19. Assay used: immunoSEQ multiplex PCR; TCRdb lists only in-frame clones, some missing. The sample holds around 390,000 clones, about 87% seen once. The sample consisted of PBMCs or T cells enriched from blood (not recorded which). All receptors come from a woman aged 45-60 years who had recovered from COVID-19.

The chain uses TRBV5-1 and TRBJ2-3, with D possibly matching TRBD1 (5 bases). CDR1 SGHRS and CDR2 YFSETQ come from the germline V gene. Trimming shortened V by 4 bases and J by 4 bases, and 13 bases separated the two germline ends. This CDR3 has 14 residues. CDR3: CASSPRVGADTQYF. DNA for the CDR3: TGCGCCAGCAGCCCCAGGGTCGGCGCAGATACGCAGTATTTT.

This chain joins TRBV6-5 and TRBJ1-5, with a weak D call TRBD1 (5 bases). The CDR3 has 13 amino acids. V shed 6 bases and J shed 0 bases, with 6 bases lying between them. Germline CDR1 is MNHEY and CDR2 is SVGAGI. In DNA form, the CDR3 reads TGTGCCAGCAGGGGGGGTAGCAATCAGCCCCAGCATTTT. It codes for CASRGGSNQPQHF.

The V and J genes are TRBV7-2 and TRBJ2-7; a weak D match, TRBD2 (5 bases). In germline, CDR1 is SGHTA, CDR2 FQGNSA. Trimming removed 2 bases at V and 6 bases at J, with 8 bases between. The CDR3 is 12 residues long. In DNA form, the CDR3 reads TGTGCCAGCAGCTTAAATGAGGGCGAGCAGTACTTC. Amino acid sequence: CASSLNEGEQYF.

The V call is TRBV7-2, the J call TRBJ1-1; D unclear. Trimming shortened V by 5 bases and J by 0 bases, and 7 bases separated the two germline ends. The CDR3 consists of 13 residues. In germline, CDR1 is SGHTA, CDR2 FQGNSA. For the CDR3, the DNA is TGTGCCAGCAGCGTCCAGATGAACACTGAAGCTTTCTTT. This encodes CASSVQMNTEAFF.

This clone came up a few times. The V call is TRBV5-1, the J call TRBJ1-3; no firm D call. Deletions cut 4 bases from V and 4 bases from J, with 15 bases between. Germline V CDR1 and CDR2: SGHRS, YFSETQ. The CDR3 totals 15 residues. CDR3 bases: TGCGCCAGCAGCCATCAGGCCTCGGGGGGAAACACCATATATTTT. Amino acids: CASSHQASGGNTIYF.

V and J are TRBV5-6 and TRBJ2-3; 8 nucleotides align to TRBD1. With 4 bases clipped from V and 11 bases from J, the junction kept 9 bases outside the gene matches. CDR3 length: 13 residues. Germline loops: CDR1 SGHDT, CDR2 YYEEEE. This CDR3 is CASSKDRVRLQYF. As DNA, the CDR3 is TGTGCCAGCAGCAAGGACAGGGTAAGGCTGCAGTATTTT.

The V gene is TRBV6-1, the J gene TRBJ1-2; 8 bases are a match to TRBD1. The J segment lost 4 bases and the V segment lost 3 bases, leaving 7 bases of the junction unmatched. The CDR3 length is 15 residues. Germline CDR1 reads MNHNS; CDR2 reads SASEGT. This chain's CDR3 is CASSDHPGTGYGYTF. In DNA, the CDR3 is TGTGCCAGCAGTGATCATCCCGGGACAGGCTATGGCTACACCTTC.